These 25 T cell receptor beta chains were all obtained from the same sample, sequenced in a study of sequential checkpoint blockade in melanoma. Documented treatment: randomized to nivolumab then ipilimumab (arm A) or the reverse (arm B). Clones were sequenced by immunoSEQ multiplex PCR, and TCRdb holds only the in-frame ones, with some missing. This sample has 2,000 to 2,500 clones, with more than 20% found just once. The specimen was tumor tissue (inferred from file names), collected from a patient given nivolumab and ipilimumab in sequence. Every receptor here comes from a human donor with melanoma.

V and J are TRBV9 and TRBJ1-1; maybe TRBD1 (6 bases). The length of the CDR3 is 15 residues. V lost 0 bases and J 0 bases, leaving 9 bases between the germline ends. Germline loops: CDR1 SGDLS, CDR2 YYNGEE. CDR3 residues: CASSVGEGVNTEAFF. CDR3 nucleotide sequence: TGTGCCAGCAGCGTAGGGGAGGGGGTGAACACTGAAGCTTTCTTT.

V and J are TRBV11-3 and TRBJ2-7, with TRBD1 matching over 8 bases. CDR3 length: 14 amino acids. The V gene end was trimmed by 5 bases and the J gene end by 5 bases; junction bases not matched to a gene: 8. Germline-derived CDR1 and CDR2 are SGHNT and YENEEA. This CDR3 reads CASSPWAGGDEQYF. In nucleotides, the CDR3 is TGTGCCAGCAGCCCGTGGGCAGGGGGCGACGAGCAGTACTTC.

This clone occurred a few times. At one end the junction does not follow the germline gene, possibly because of a read error. This rearrangement joins TRBV9 to TRBJ2-2; 7 nucleotides agree with TRBD1. Looked up from germline, CDR1 is SGDLS and CDR2 is YYNGEE. This CDR3 spans 16 amino acids. The CDR3 region is CANSVETGLNTGELFF. In nucleotides, the CDR3 is TGTGCCAACAGCGTAGAGACAGGGCTTAACACCGGGGAGCTGTTTTTT.

The V and J genes are TRBV29-1 and TRBJ2-1; D is unclear. Trimming took off 4 bases at V and 6 bases at J, with 10 bases between the two ends. CDR3 size: 12 residues. CDR1 is SQVTM, CDR2 ANQGSEA, per germline. The CDR3 region is CSVVEGINEQFF. The CDR3, as DNA: TGCAGCGTTGTAGAAGGGATCAATGAGCAGTTCTTC.

This clone showed up just a few times. V gene TRBV11-3 combines with J gene TRBJ2-1, with 7 bases that match TRBD2. The germline CDR1 and CDR2 sequences are SGHNT and YENEEA. The V and J ends lost 4 bases and 8 bases, in that order; junction bases with no gene match: 11. The CDR3 loop spans 15 amino acids. Here the CDR3 reads CASSWGEGELHEQFF. The CDR3 region has the DNA TGTGCCAGCAGCTGGGGGGAGGGAGAGCTCCATGAGCAGTTCTTC. The full variable domain, its missing parts supplied by reference TRBV11-3 and TRBJ2-1, is EAGVVQSPRYKIIEKKQPVAFWCNPISGHNTLYWYLQNLGQGPELLIRYENEEAVDDSQLPKDRFSAERLKGVDSTLKIQPAELGDSAVYLCASSWGEGELHEQFFGPGTRLTVL.

This chain links TRBV30 with TRBJ1-1, with 7 positions matching TRBD1. The CDR3 loop spans 11 amino acids. Per germline, CDR1 GTSNPN and CDR2 SVGIG (reference sequence). The CDR3: CERGHNTEAFF. The CDR3, as DNA: TGTGAAAGGGGGCACAACACTGAAGCTTTCTTT.

By proportion, this clone is large (0.1 to 1%). The chain employs TRBV6-8 and TRBJ2-3; D perhaps matches TRBD1 (6 bases). The CDR3 is 14 residues long. V lost 3 bases, J lost 0 bases, and 7 bases lay in between. CDR1 and CDR2 (germline): MNHGY, SAAAGT. The CDR3 nucleotides are TGTGCCAGCAGTTATCAGGGGAGCACAGATACGCAGTATTTT. Its protein product is CASSYQGSTDTQYF.

This clone is medium-sized. V and J are TRBV4-1 and TRBJ1-3; no clear D. Germline V gives CDR1 MGHRA, CDR2 YSYEKL. Trimming removed 0 bases at V and 0 bases at J, with 15 bases between. This CDR3 has 18 residues. The CDR3 DNA sequence: TGCGCCAGCAGCCAAGATGTGCCGCAGGCCGCCTCTGGAAACACCATATATTTT. Translation: CASSQDVPQAASGNTIYF.

This clone is medium-sized by share. The sample contains more than one DNA sequence encoding this CDR3. V gene TRBV11-3 combines with J gene TRBJ2-3, with D unclear. Trimming pared 5 bases from V and 0 bases from J, leaving 9 bases between. The V gene's germline CDR1 is SGHNT and CDR2 YENEEA. This CDR3 has 14 residues. The CDR3 protein is CASSVTTSTDTQYF. CDR3 nucleotide sequence: TGTGCCAGCAGCGTGACAACTAGCACAGATACGCAGTATTTT.

The V and J genes are TRBV6-8 and TRBJ1-2; D might be TRBD1 (5 bases). Trimming stripped 2 bases from V and 7 bases from J, with 11 bases between. This CDR3 is built from 13 residues. CDR1 is MNHGY and CDR2 is SAAAGT in the germline V gene. In DNA, the CDR3 is TGTGCCAGCAGTTACAGATCGGGGGGTGGCTACACCTTC. The encoded protein is CASSYRSGGGYTF.

This clone has only a few counts. The rearrangement joins TRBV6-8 to TRBJ1-2; 9 positions agree with TRBD1. There are 16 residues in the CDR3. V was pared by 6 bases and J by 1 base, with 9 bases of the junction left unmatched. Germline V gene data show CDR1 as MNHGY and CDR2 as SAAAGT. This CDR3 reads CASRLRDREDNYGYTF. DNA for the CDR3: TGTGCCAGCAGACTCCGGGACAGGGAAGATAACTATGGCTACACCTTC.

Within the sample, this clone is medium-sized. J is TRBJ1-1 and V is TRBV9, with D hard to call. CDR3 length: 14 residues. Germline V gives CDR1 SGDLS, CDR2 YYNGEE. V shed 0 bases and J shed 0 bases, with 6 bases lying between them. The CDR3 coding sequence is TGTGCCAGCAGCGTAGATGCTTTGAACACTGAAGCTTTCTTT. It specifies CASSVDALNTEAFF.

This clone was counted a few times. The chain recombines TRBV9 with TRBJ1-1; possible D gene TRBD1, 6 bases. V lost 1 base and J lost 5, with 15 bases in between. The CDR3 covers 15 residues. Per germline, CDR1 SGDLS and CDR2 YYNGEE. CDR3 DNA sequence: TGTGCCAGCAGCGTAAAAGCAGGGGAAAGGACTGAAGCTTTCTTT. Protein sequence: CASSVKAGERTEAFF.

This clone counts as medium-sized. The chain links TRBV6-8 to TRBJ1-5, with D unresolved. The CDR3 totals 13 residues. The germline CDR1 and CDR2 sequences are MNHGY and SAAAGT. Between the trimmed V and J ends, which lost 6 bases and 7 bases, there was a span of 13 bases. The DNA for the CDR3 is TGTGCCAGCAGCTCGACTAGGGAACAGCCCCAGCATTTT. Amino acids: CASSSTREQPQHF.

At least ten counts were recorded for this clone. The V and J genes are TRBV11-3 and TRBJ1-1; TRBD1 might be the D (5 bases). CDR3 length equals 15 residues. Germline V gives CDR1 SGHNT, CDR2 YENEEA. V was shortened by 5 bases and J by 4 bases, with 17 bases between the two germline ends. CDR3 coding DNA: TGTGCCAGCAGCCCGTTCTCAGGGCCCATCACTGAAGCTTTCTTT. It encodes CASSPFSGPITEAFF.

The table lists this clone with a few counts. The chain links TRBV6-8 to TRBJ1-2; D remains unclear. V was cut by 2 bases and J by 2 bases, with 15 bases left in between. CDR3 length equals 16 residues. Germline CDR1 and CDR2: MNHGY and SAAAGT. The CDR3 DNA follows: TGTGCCAGCAGTTACCCAGCCATCAGAGGAAACTATGGCTACACCTTC. This encodes CASSYPAIRGNYGYTF.

This clone was seen more than once but under ten times. One end of the junction is discordant with germline, which a read error may explain. The J gene is TRBJ2-3, the V gene TRBV11-3, with D possibly TRBD2 on 6 matching bases. The germline CDR1 and CDR2 sequences are SGHNT and YENEEA. The CDR3 runs to 15 residues. CDR3 sequence (DNA): TGTGCTAGCAGCTTAGGGGCTAGCGGCACAGATACGCAGTATTTT. This translates into CASSLGASGTDTQYF.

There are a few counts of this clone. J is TRBJ2-3 and V is TRBV9, with 7 bases aligning to TRBD1. CDR1 and CDR2 from the germline V gene are SGDLS and YYNGEE. The CDR3 sequence is 15 residues long. J gave up 1 base and V 5 bases, and 7 bases lay outside the gene matches. The CDR3 DNA is TGTGCCAGCAGAGCGACAGGGCCGCGCACAGATACGCAGTATTTT. Translation gives CASRATGPRTDTQYF.

This clone was detected a few times. The V gene is TRBV9, the J gene TRBJ1-1; D gene uncertain. Trimming removed 1 base at V and 2 bases at J, with 15 bases between. CDR3 length: 16 residues. Germline loops: CDR1 SGDLS, CDR2 YYNGEE. The CDR3 region is CASSVNSAVANTEAFF. In DNA, the CDR3 is TGTGCCAGCAGCGTAAACAGTGCGGTAGCCAACACTGAAGCTTTCTTT.

This clone was detected only a few times. The rearrangement uses TRBV7-1 and TRBJ1-5; no definite D call. TRBV7-1 qualifies as an ORF whose function is uncertain. The CDR3 covers 13 residues. The V end lost 6 bases, the J end lost 2 bases, and 8 bases lay between the germline ends. CDR3 amino acids: CASSLDGNQPQHF. The CDR3 DNA follows: TGTGCCAGCAGTTTGGACGGCAATCAGCCCCAGCATTTT.

This chain uses TRBV6-8 with TRBJ1-2, with TRBD1 identical over 9 bases. J was trimmed by 3 bases and V by 7 bases; bases with no gene match: 12. Per the germline V gene, CDR1 is MNHGY and CDR2 is SAAAGT. This CDR3 spans 16 amino acids. In nucleotides, the CDR3 is TGTGCCAGCATTGCAGTAGGGACAGGGCGACACTATGGCTACACCTTC. This sequence encodes CASIAVGTGRHYGYTF.

The chain is built from TRBV5-1 and TRBJ1-4, with D perhaps TRBD1 (5 bases). The CDR3 has 15 amino acids. Germline V lookup: CDR1 SGHRS, CDR2 YFSETQ. The germline V and J ends were trimmed by 4 bases and 7 bases, with 17 bases remaining between them. The CDR3 DNA follows: TGCGCCAGCAGCGTCTGGGGAGGAAGGGGTGAAAAACTGTTTTTT. Protein: CASSVWGGRGEKLFF.

Remarks on this clone: The CDR3 end falls 1 residue outside the read, so it is completed with the germline J gene. The rearrangement joins TRBV6-1 to TRBJ2-5, with D uncertain. Germline CDR1 and CDR2: MNHNS and SASEGT. This CDR3 is built from 14 residues. Trimming stripped 1 base from V and 4 bases from J, with 10 bases between. The chain's CDR3 is CASSEGALRETQYF. Incomplete CDR3 DNA: TGTGCCAGCAGTGAAGGGGCACTTCGAGAGACCCAGTAC.

The chain carries TRBV30 and TRBJ2-1, with a tentative D call TRBD2 (6 bases). CDR1 is GTSNPN and CDR2 is SVGIG in the germline V gene (reference sequence). V lost 4 bases and J 6 bases, leaving 19 bases between the germline ends. The CDR3 is 15 residues long. The CDR3 region is CAWNNRDFPFNEQFF. The CDR3 DNA is TGTGCCTGGAATAACCGGGACTTCCCATTCAATGAGCAGTTCTTC.

This clone turned up a few times. The chain has TRBV19 and TRBJ1-2; 10 bases map to TRBD1. The CDR3 covers 14 residues. Germline CDR1 reads LNHDA; CDR2 reads SQIVND (reference sequence). Unmatched junction bases numbered 7, after V lost 5 bases and J lost 7 bases. CDR3 residues: CASSGDRGRGGYTF. In DNA form, the CDR3 reads TGTGCCAGTAGTGGGGACAGGGGTAGGGGTGGCTACACCTTC.